This T cell receptor beta chain was sequenced in a study of identical twins. A universal primer binding site was introduced by template switching. The final cDNA contained unique molecular identifiers. One entry per CDR3 protein results from TCRdb running MiXCR on the 5' RACE reads. In the table there are hundreds of thousands of distinct CDR3 sequences, 5.5% to 6.5% of which are singletons. This clonotype was detected many times. The source of this sequence is a man younger than 35 in good health. Sequencing input: naive T cells sorted from blood.

CDR3 protein: CASSQDPSGRQEEQYF. DNA of the CDR3: TGTGCCAGCAGCCAAGATCCTAGCGGGAGGCAGGAAGAGCAGTACTTC. The chain combines TRBV4-2 with TRBJ2-7, with 11 bases identical to TRBD2. This CDR3 has 16 amino acids. Trimming took 0 bases from V and 7 from J; bases not matched to a gene: 8. Germline lookup yields CDR1 LGHNA and CDR2 YNFKEQ.